One and the same sample provided the 11 T cell receptor beta chains below, sequenced in a study of response to subunit inactivated influenza vaccine. One entry per CDR3 protein results from TCRdb running MiXCR on the RT-PCR reads. The data contain about 520,000 distinct CDR3 sequences, 25% of them singletons. This material consisted of CD4+ T cells sorted from PBMCs, taken roughly 5 days after vaccination. The receptors come from a man in his fifties who received an inactivated influenza vaccine.

The rearrangement links TRBV10-3 to TRBJ1-4; possible D gene TRBD1, 5 bases. The V end lost 3 bases, the J end lost 10 bases, and 6 bases lay between the germline ends. This CDR3 is built from 11 residues. CDR1 ENHRY and CDR2 SYGVKD come from the germline V gene. For the CDR3, the DNA is TGTGCCATCAGTGATGGGGGAAAACTGTTTTTT. Residues: CAISDGGKLFF.

The CDR3 here is CASSPSDRDNEQFF. In nucleotides, the CDR3 is TGTGCCAGCTCACCATCGGACAGGGACAATGAGCAGTTCTTC. The genes are TRBV18 and TRBJ2-1, with TRBD1 matching over 8 bases. Unmatched junction bases numbered 2, after V lost 2 bases and J lost 5 bases. The CDR3 loop spans 14 amino acids. Germline CDR1 KGHSH, CDR2 LQKENI.

The J gene is TRBJ1-2, the V gene TRBV12-3 or TRBV12-4; 7 nucleotides align to TRBD1. J lost 4 bases, V lost 6 bases, and 8 bases had no gene match. CDR3 size: 14 residues. The CDR3 bases are TGTGCCAGCAGGGCATCGGGGACAGCCTATGGCTACACCTTC. Translating gives CASRASGTAYGYTF.

V usage is TRBV12-3 or TRBV12-4 and J usage is TRBJ2-3, with 9 nucleotides matching TRBD2. This CDR3 contains 17 residues. Losses at the gene ends were 6 bases for V and 4 bases for J; bases not matched to a gene: 14. The CDR3 loop reads CASSPTGTSYSADTQYF. Written as DNA, the CDR3 is TGTGCCAGCAGCCCCACCGGGACTAGCTATAGCGCAGATACGCAGTATTTT.

This clonotype was detected a few times. V is TRBV6-1 and J is TRBJ2-5; a possible D gene is TRBD1 (6 bases). Germline loops: CDR1 MNHNS, CDR2 SASEGT. CDR3 length: 13 residues. Trimming left V 6 bases short and J 2 bases short, with 10 bases between. Here the CDR3 reads CASRKGVQETQYF. For the CDR3, the DNA is TGTGCCAGCAGAAAGGGGGTACAAGAGACCCAGTACTTC.

This chain links TRBV5-1 with TRBJ2-7; TRBD2 matches 8 bases. CDR1 SGHRS and CDR2 YFSETQ come from the germline V gene. The V segment lost 4 bases and the J segment 4 bases; nucleotides outside the gene matches: 7. The CDR3 totals 14 residues. The CDR3 coding sequence is TGCGCCAGCAGCCCCTCTGGCGGGAGGTACGAGCAGTACTTC. Translated, it gives CASSPSGGRYEQYF.

This clonotype was counted a few times. The chain links TRBV6-1 to TRBJ2-7; 10 positions match TRBD1. The J segment lost 3 bases and the V segment lost 4 bases, leaving 3 bases of the junction unmatched. This CDR3 is built from 14 residues. CDR1 is MNHNS and CDR2 is SASEGT in the germline V gene. Here the CDR3 reads CASSAGQGVYEQYF. The CDR3 region has the DNA TGTGCCAGCAGTGCCGGACAGGGGGTCTACGAGCAGTACTTC.

CDR3 DNA: TGCGCCAGCAGCTCAGGGACAGGGAGTGAGACCCAGTACTTC. Its protein is CASSSGTGSETQYF. This chain links TRBV5-1 with TRBJ2-5; 9 nucleotides line up with TRBD1. CDR3 size: 14 residues. From germline, CDR1 is SGHRS and CDR2 YFSETQ. V lost 3 bases and J lost 5; bases outside the gene matches: 5.

J is TRBJ2-1 and V is TRBV11-1; 9 bases match TRBD2. Trimming removed 0 bases from V and 5 bases from J; junction bases left unmatched: 2. The germline CDR1 and CDR2 sequences are SGHAT and FQDESV (reference sequence). The CDR3 is made up of 15 amino acids. Here the CDR3 reads CASSLAAGGHNEQFF. The CDR3 bases are TGTGCCAGCAGCTTAGCAGCGGGAGGACACAATGAGCAGTTCTTC.

This clonotype turned up a few times. This rearrangement joins TRBV5-6 to TRBJ2-7; 8 positions agree with TRBD1. J lost 3 bases, V lost 5 bases, and 7 bases had no gene match. Germline V gene lookup returns CDR1 SGHDT and CDR2 YYEEEE. The CDR3 is 14 residues long. CDR3 loop: CASRSRQGYYEQYF. In nucleotides, the CDR3 is TGTGCCAGCAGGTCGAGACAGGGGTACTACGAGCAGTACTTC.

The chain carries TRBV14 and TRBJ1-1, with 7 bases identical to TRBD1. The CDR3 has 15 residues. Trimming at V came to 0 bases and at J to 5 bases, leaving 6 bases not matched to a gene. Germline V gene lookup returns CDR1 SGHDN and CDR2 FVKESK. CDR3 amino acids: CASSQDGGGWTEAFF. As DNA, the CDR3 is TGTGCCAGCAGCCAAGATGGAGGGGGCTGGACTGAAGCTTTCTTT.